Following are 16 T cell receptor beta chains from one sample sequenced in a study of blood T cell repertoires in COVID-19. TCRdb keeps only in-frame clones here, not all; method: immunoSEQ multiplex PCR. The sample shows 130,000 to 150,000 clones, around 90% of them seen only once. The specimen was peripheral blood. Every receptor here comes from a man in his 70s with acute or convalescent COVID-19.

This chain uses TRBV28 with TRBJ2-1, with TRBD1 as a possible D gene (5 bases). Trimming left V 6 bases short and J 5 bases short, with 11 bases between. The germline V gene encodes CDR1 MDHEN and CDR2 SYDVKM. The CDR3 contains 13 residues. This CDR3 is CASSLEGDNEQFF. The CDR3 region has the DNA TGTGCCAGCAGCTTAGAAGGGGACAATGAGCAGTTCTTC. Variable domain in full (rest from reference TRBV28 and TRBJ2-1): DVKVTQSSRYLVKRTGEKVFLECVQDMDHENMFWYRQDPGLGLRLIYFSYDVKMKEKGDIPEGYSVSREKKERFSLILESASTNQTSMYLCASSLEGDNEQFFGPGTRLTVL.

The chain has TRBV5-1 and TRBJ2-7; tentative D call: TRBD1 (6 bases). The germline V and J ends were trimmed by 0 bases and 3 bases, with 10 bases remaining between them. From germline, CDR1 is SGHRS and CDR2 YFSETQ. This CDR3 has 14 residues. The CDR3 nucleotides read TGCGCCAGCAGCTTGGGTCCGGACAGCTACGAGCAGTACTTC. Residues: CASSLGPDSYEQYF.

The rearrangement uses TRBV19 and TRBJ2-7; 8 bases line up with TRBD2. The CDR3 has 15 amino acids. Germline V CDR1 and CDR2: LNHDA, SQIVND (reference sequence). J was trimmed by 2 bases and V by 6 bases; bases with no gene match: 9. The CDR3, as DNA: TGTGCCAGTAGAGCCTTCCGGGGGGGTACCTACGAGCAGTACTTC. Its translation: CASRAFRGGTYEQYF.

The chain joins TRBV6-5 to TRBJ1-4; a possible D gene is TRBD1 (5 bases). Germline CDR1 and CDR2: MNHEY and SVGAGI. This CDR3 is 14 amino acids long. Trimming took off 6 bases at V and 2 bases at J, with 10 bases between the two ends. CDR3 coding DNA: TGTGCCAGCAGGACGGGGGAGACTAATGAAAAACTGTTTTTT. It translates to CASRTGETNEKLFF.

This clone occurred once. The chain has TRBV27 and TRBJ1-5, with D possibly matching TRBD1 (6 bases). The ends were cut back, 5 bases at V and 6 bases at J, with 20 bases in the middle. Germline values: CDR1 MNHEY, CDR2 SMNVEV (reference sequence). The CDR3 is made up of 16 amino acids. The CDR3 protein is CASSPSGGRRGQPQHF. The CDR3 nucleotides are TGTGCCAGCAGTCCTTCGGGGGGGCGCAGGGGTCAGCCCCAGCATTTT.

This rearrangement joins TRBV25-1 to TRBJ2-2; possible D gene TRBD2, 6 bases. This CDR3 contains 16 residues. The germline gives CDR1 MGHDK, CDR2 SYGVNS. V gave up 2 bases and J gave up 1 base, with 11 bases separating them. CDR3 sequence reads: CASSELGGKNTGELFF. The CDR3 nucleotides read TGTGCCAGCAGTGAACTGGGCGGGAAGAACACCGGGGAGCTGTTTTTT.

Remarks on this clone: The conserved closing phenylalanine or tryptophan is absent in this CDR3, likely reflecting a read error. The DNA is omitted, as the CDR3 cannot be located on it reliably, and the CDR3 follows TCRdb's listing. The rearrangement joins TRBV23-1 to TRBJ2-7; TRBD2, the table's D call, was not compared with the DNA. TRBV23-1 is flagged as an ORF with uncertain function. Including both end residues, the CDR3 is 12 amino acids long. CDR3 in amino acids: CASSQWMLAGGG.

The chain joins TRBV7-9 to TRBJ2-3; 7 nucleotides agree with TRBD2. Germline V gives CDR1 SEHNR, CDR2 FQNEAQ (reference sequence). This CDR3 is 15 amino acids long. V shed 4 bases, J shed 0 bases, and the junction held 4 bases outside the gene matches. CDR3 bases: TGTGCCAGCAGCTACGGGGAGGGGAGCACAGATACGCAGTATTTT. It codes for CASSYGEGSTDTQYF.

This clone was detected once. V and J are TRBV7-2 and TRBJ1-2, with D possibly being TRBD1 (5 bases). The V gene's germline CDR1 is SGHTA and CDR2 FQGNSA. The CDR3 runs 17 residues. V lost 5 bases and J lost 0, with 19 bases in between. CDR3 region: CASSLEAGTSANYGYTF. The CDR3 DNA reads TGTGCCAGCAGCCTAGAGGCAGGGACTTCGGCTAACTATGGCTACACCTTC.

A word on this clone: One end of the junction does not line up with germline, which may come from a read error. The chain has TRBV27 and TRBJ1-6; D perhaps matches TRBD1 (5 bases). From germline, CDR1 is MNHEY and CDR2 SMNVEV (reference sequence). This CDR3 has 15 amino acids. The CDR3 is CASTLSAGNNSPLHF. In DNA, the CDR3 is TGTGCCAGCACTTTATCAGCAGGGAATAATTCACCCCTCCACTTT.

The V call is TRBV3-1 (or the pseudogene TRBV3-2), the J call TRBJ2-5, with 8 positions matching TRBD2. V was pared by 1 base and J by 5 bases, with 12 bases of the junction left unmatched. This CDR3 spans 17 amino acids. Germline CDR1 is LGHDT and CDR2 is YNNKEL (reference sequence). The chain's CDR3 is CASSQAPLRGAMETQYF. The CDR3 bases are TGTGCCAGCAGCCAAGCCCCCCTGCGGGGGGCCATGGAGACCCAGTACTTC.

This chain uses TRBV7-2 with TRBJ2-3, with 11 nucleotides matching TRBD2. The CDR3 length is 19 residues. The V gene end was trimmed by 1 base and the J gene end by 2 bases; junction bases not matched to a gene: 11. Germline CDR1 and CDR2: SGHTA and FQGNSA. DNA of the CDR3: TGTGCCAGCAGCTTAGACTTGCTAGCGGGAGGCATACTCACAGATACGCAGTATTTT. Amino acids: CASSLDLLAGGILTDTQYF.

This clone occurred once. The chain recombines TRBV28 with TRBJ2-1, with D possibly being TRBD2 (5 bases). CDR3 length equals 14 residues. Deletions cut 7 bases from V and 0 bases from J, with 10 bases between. CDR1 and CDR2 (germline): MDHEN, SYDVKM. In DNA, the CDR3 is TGTGCCAGCACAGCGGATAGCTCCTACAATGAGCAGTTCTTC. Translation: CASTADSSYNEQFF.

The chain has TRBV6-5 and TRBJ1-5, with 11 bases that match TRBD1. V lost 8 bases, J lost 7 bases, and 7 bases stayed unmatched. The CDR3 spans 14 residues. Germline lookup yields CDR1 MNHEY and CDR2 SVGAGI. CDR3 coding DNA: TGTGCCAGCCGGAGAGGACAGGGGGCGCAGCCCCAGCATTTT. Translating it yields CASRRGQGAQPQHF.

To note about this clone: In the same sample, other DNA sequences code for this CDR3. The rearrangement uses TRBV5-1 and TRBJ2-1; D unclear. The CDR3 loop spans 14 amino acids. V was cut by 0 bases and J by 3 bases, with 7 bases left in between. In germline, CDR1 is SGHRS, CDR2 YFSETQ. CDR3 protein: CASSLVGLYNEQFF. CDR3 sequence (DNA): TGCGCCAGCAGCTTGGTTGGCCTCTACAATGAGCAGTTCTTC. Complete variable domain (other parts from reference TRBV5-1 and TRBJ2-1): KAGVTQTPRYLIKTRGQQVTLSCSPISGHRSVSWYQQTPGQGLQFLFEYFSETQRNKGNFPGRFSGRQFSNSRSEMNVSTLELGDSALYLCASSLVGLYNEQFFGPGTRLTVL.

This clone has just one count. J is TRBJ2-6 and V is TRBV19, with a weak D call TRBD2 (7 bases). Germline CDR1 reads LNHDA; CDR2 reads SQIVND (reference sequence). CDR3 size: 17 residues. The germline V and J ends were trimmed by 5 bases and 2 bases, with 16 bases remaining between them. CDR3: CASSSGGGIPGANVLTF. The CDR3 DNA sequence: TGTGCCAGTAGTTCGGGGGGCGGCATCCCTGGGGCCAACGTCCTGACTTTC.